These 23 T cell receptor beta chains were all obtained from the same sample, sequenced in a study of CD8 T cells in ankylosing spondylitis. Study-level findings and limits: Characteristic, it appeared, of ankylosing spondylitis blood was a TCR beta motif of eight highly homologous variants.

Their antigens are not known. TCRdb reprocessed the 5' RACE reads via MiXCR and lists one record per CDR3 protein. Among more than 650,000 distinct CDR3 sequences listed, about an eighth were seen once. Sequenced input: blood, either unsorted or a sorted T cell fraction (not recorded which). These receptors came from a male donor with ankylosing spondylitis.

This clonotype was seen more than once but under ten times. This chain connects TRBV11-2 to TRBJ2-2, with 9 positions matching TRBD2. The CDR3 has 17 residues. V lost 3 bases and J lost 1; bases outside the gene matches: 6. CDR1 is SGHAT and CDR2 is FQNNGV in the germline V gene. The CDR3, as DNA: TGTGCCAGCAGCTTCCTAGCGGGAAGGGTGAACACCGGGGAGCTGTTTTTT. Its protein product is CASSFLAGRVNTGELFF.

This rearrangement joins TRBV9 to TRBJ2-5; 8 bases are shared with TRBD2. The CDR3 sequence is 15 residues long. Trimming took 0 bases from V and 5 from J; bases not matched to a gene: 6. The V gene's germline CDR1 is SGDLS and CDR2 YYNGEE. Here the CDR3 DNA reads TGTGCCAGCAGCGTAGTAGGGACTAGGTCGGAGACCCAGTACTTC. Translation gives CASSVVGTRSETQYF.

The V and J genes are TRBV13 and TRBJ2-1; D uncertain. The length of the CDR3 is 18 residues. The V end lost 5 bases, the J end lost 9 bases, and 29 bases lay between the germline ends. CDR1 and CDR2 from the germline V gene are PRHDT and FYEKMQ (reference sequence). CDR3 amino acids: CASSPGLGAGTYGPEQFF. CDR3 nucleotides: TGTGCCAGCAGCCCCGGGCTTGGCGCTGGAACATATGGGCCTGAGCAGTTCTTC.

This clonotype was seen more than once but under ten times. This rearrangement joins TRBV6-2 or TRBV6-3 to TRBJ2-7, with 10 nucleotides matching TRBD1. The CDR3 runs to 15 residues. Germline CDR1 MNHEY, CDR2 SVGEGT. The J segment lost 4 bases and the V segment lost 5 bases, leaving 8 bases of the junction unmatched. The CDR3, as DNA: TGTGCCAGCAGTAAAGACAGGGGGCGCGGATACGAGCAGTACTTC. It translates to CASSKDRGRGYEQYF.

The table lists this clonotype with a few counts. This chain links TRBV9 with TRBJ2-2; 8 positions agree with TRBD2. After removal of 3 bases from V and 3 bases from J, the junction contained 7 bases not matched to a gene. This CDR3 has 16 residues. CDR1 and CDR2 from the germline V gene are SGDLS and YYNGEE. DNA for the CDR3: TGTGCCAGCAGCGCCCAAGCGGGGGTCTACACCGGGGAGCTGTTTTTT. Translated: CASSAQAGVYTGELFF.

This rearrangement joins TRBV18 to TRBJ1-1; D possibly corresponds to TRBD1 (5 bases). CDR1 KGHSH and CDR2 LQKENI come from the germline V gene. Trimming left V 3 bases short and J 1 base short, with 9 bases between. The CDR3 consists of 14 residues. The CDR3, as DNA: TGTGCCAGCTCACCTGATCAGGGGAACACTGAAGCTTTCTTT. The encoded protein is CASSPDQGNTEAFF. Combining the CDR3 with reference TRBV18 and TRBJ1-1 gives the whole variable domain NAGVMQNPRHLVRRRGQEARLRCSPMKGHSHVYWYRQLPEEGLKFMVYLQKENIIDESGMPKERFSAEFPKEGPSILRIQQVVRGDSAAYFCASSPDQGNTEAFFGQGTRLTVV.

This chain joins TRBV18 and TRBJ1-1, with D hard to call. CDR3 length equals 15 residues. V gave up 2 bases and J gave up 4 bases, with 14 bases separating them. Germline CDR1 and CDR2: KGHSH and LQKENI. CDR3 DNA sequence: TGTGCCAGCTCACCAGGTGGAATAACGAGCACTGAAGCTTTCTTT. Its translation: CASSPGGITSTEAFF.

This clonotype was counted ten times or more. The chain uses TRBV29-1 and TRBJ1-1; 9 nucleotides match TRBD1. This CDR3 spans 12 amino acids. With 7 bases clipped from V and 9 bases from J, the junction kept 9 bases outside the gene matches. Per the germline V gene, CDR1 is SQVTM and CDR2 is ANQGSEA. CDR3 nucleotides: TGCAGCGCTGTATACAGGGGGCTCAAAGCTTTCTTT. Residues: CSAVYRGLKAFF.

This chain joins TRBV20-1 and TRBJ2-7, with D perhaps TRBD2 (5 bases). With 3 bases removed from V and 3 bases from J, the gap between germline ends came to 15 bases. The length of the CDR3 is 14 residues. CDR1 is DFQATT and CDR2 is SNEGSKA in the germline V gene (reference sequence). CDR3 sequence: CSARGVGFSYEQYF. The DNA for the CDR3 is TGCAGTGCTAGGGGAGTGGGGTTTAGCTACGAGCAGTACTTC.

The J gene is TRBJ1-3, the V gene TRBV10-3, with D uncertain. Looked up from germline, CDR1 is ENHRY and CDR2 is SYGVKD. This CDR3 spans 14 amino acids. V lost 4 bases to trimming and J lost 0 bases, with 7 bases between them. CDR3 region: CAISAQISGNTIYF. The CDR3 coding sequence is TGTGCCATCAGTGCGCAGATCTCTGGAAACACCATATATTTT.

This clonotype was found a few times. The chain combines TRBV9 with TRBJ2-2; no clear D gene. The germline V gene encodes CDR1 SGDLS and CDR2 YYNGEE. The V and J ends lost 3 bases and 7 bases respectively, with 10 bases between them. The CDR3 runs 13 residues. The CDR3 bases are TGTGCCAGCAGCGAGAGACCTGACGGGGAGCTGTTTTTT. Residues: CASSERPDGELFF.

The chain is built from TRBV9 and TRBJ2-3; 9 bases agree with TRBD2. V lost 4 bases and J lost 4; bases outside the gene matches: 10. The CDR3 spans 16 residues. Germline-derived CDR1 and CDR2 are SGDLS and YYNGEE. CDR3 residues: CASSSSLAGGSDTQYF. The CDR3 DNA is TGTGCCAGCAGCTCCTCCCTCGCGGGGGGGTCAGATACGCAGTATTTT. Using reference TRBV9 and TRBJ2-3 for the parts outside the CDR3, the full variable domain is DSGVTQTPKHLITATGQRVTLRCSPRSGDLSVYWYQQSLDQGLQFLIQYYNGEERAKGNILERFSAQQFPDLHSELNLSSLELGDSALYFCASSSSLAGGSDTQYFGPGTRLTVL.

This clonotype was detected only a few times. The genes are TRBV6-2 or TRBV6-3 and TRBJ1-2, with a possible D match to TRBD1 (5 bases). Trimming pared 6 bases from V and 4 bases from J, leaving 12 bases between. Germline V CDR1 and CDR2: MNHEY, SVGEGT. CDR3 size: 13 residues. The CDR3 protein is CASRRDGAYGYTF. CDR3 nucleotides: TGTGCCAGCAGGCGGGACGGAGCCTATGGCTACACCTTC.

The V and J genes are TRBV5-1 and TRBJ2-3; 9 nucleotides line up with TRBD1. The V and J ends lost 4 bases and 3 bases, in that order; junction bases with no gene match: 9. The CDR3 length is 16 residues. The germline V gene encodes CDR1 SGHRS and CDR2 YFSETQ. CDR3 coding DNA: TGCGCCAGCAGCCCTCCGACGACAGGGGGGACAGATACGCAGTATTTT. Protein product: CASSPPTTGGTDTQYF.

This rearrangement joins TRBV7-2 to TRBJ2-1; D is possibly TRBD1 (5 bases). Germline CDR1 SGHTA, CDR2 FQGNSA. V lost 2 bases to trimming and J lost 0 bases, with 14 bases between them. This CDR3 is built from 17 residues. Written as DNA, the CDR3 is TGTGCCAGCAGCTTAAACAGGCAGCGTGCCTCCTACAATGAGCAGTTCTTC. The encoded protein is CASSLNRQRASYNEQFF.

This clonotype occurred a few times. V gene TRBV14 combines with J gene TRBJ2-1, with D tentatively TRBD1 (5 bases). CDR3 length: 18 amino acids. Trimming removed 0 bases from V and 0 bases from J, with 15 bases in between. Germline assignment: CDR1 SGHDN and CDR2 FVKESK. In DNA, the CDR3 is TGTGCCAGCAGCCAAGATCGGCCAGGGCCCAGCTCCTACAATGAGCAGTTCTTC. Amino acid sequence: CASSQDRPGPSSYNEQFF.

The chain is built from TRBV7-6 and TRBJ2-7; TRBD1 is a possible D gene (5 bases). The CDR3 runs 13 residues. The V end lost 4 bases, the J end lost 7 bases, and 14 bases lay between the germline ends. CDR1 and CDR2 (germline): SGHVS, FNYEAQ. This CDR3 reads CASSSYRRVEQYF. In DNA, the CDR3 is TGTGCCAGCAGCTCGTACAGGCGAGTGGAGCAGTACTTC.

The chain links TRBV5-1 to TRBJ2-7; D may be TRBD2 (5 bases). The CDR3 loop spans 14 amino acids. CDR1 SGHRS and CDR2 YFSETQ come from the germline V gene. Trimming cost V 0 bases and J 4 bases, with 11 bases left between them. CDR3 amino acids: CASSLGLRVYEQYF. For the CDR3, the DNA is TGCGCCAGCAGCTTGGGCCTGAGGGTTTACGAGCAGTACTTC.

The chain joins TRBV5-1 to TRBJ1-2, with D perhaps matching TRBD1 (6 bases). Germline CDR1 and CDR2: SGHRS and YFSETQ. V lost 4 bases to trimming and J lost 3 bases, with 13 bases between them. This CDR3 has 14 amino acids. DNA of the CDR3: TGCGCCAGCAGCAGCCCATCAGGGGACTATGGCTACACCTTC. Translating it yields CASSSPSGDYGYTF.

This clonotype showed up many times. The genes are TRBV5-1 and TRBJ2-3; no definite D call. The CDR3 consists of 14 residues. V was trimmed by 0 bases and J by 3 bases, leaving 8 bases between them. From germline, CDR1 is SGHRS and CDR2 YFSETQ. This chain's CDR3 is CASSLAPETDTQYF. The CDR3 region has the DNA TGCGCCAGCAGCTTGGCGCCGGAGACAGATACGCAGTATTTT. The variable domain in full, with the rest retrieved from reference TRBV5-1 and TRBJ2-3, is KAGVTQTPRYLIKTRGQQVTLSCSPISGHRSVSWYQQTPGQGLQFLFEYFSETQRNKGNFPGRFSGRQFSNSRSEMNVSTLELGDSALYLCASSLAPETDTQYFGPGTRLTVL.

The sample holds many counts of this clonotype. A much larger clonotype is one base distant, so this may be a read error. The genes are TRBV6-6 and TRBJ1-5; D remains ambiguous. Trimming removed 1 base at V and 6 bases at J, with 4 bases between. The germline V gene has CDR1 MNHNY and CDR2 SVGAGI (reference sequence). The CDR3 covers 12 residues. The CDR3 coding sequence is TGTGCCAGCAGTTACTACGGTCAGCCCCAGCATTTT. Residues: CASSYYGQPQHF.

This clonotype was detected many times. V gene TRBV30 combines with J gene TRBJ1-2; no definite D call. This CDR3 comprises 14 residues. CDR1 is GTSNPN and CDR2 is SVGIG in the germline V gene (reference sequence). Trimming left V 3 bases short and J 1 base short, with 12 bases between. Here the CDR3 reads CAWRKSRINYGYTF. The CDR3 DNA reads as TGTGCCTGGAGAAAGTCGCGGATTAACTATGGCTACACCTTC.

The sample holds a few counts of this clonotype. The chain joins TRBV9 to TRBJ2-1; 7 bases are a match to TRBD1. V trimming: 4 bases; J trimming: 7 bases; junction bases outside the gene matches: 8. The germline gives CDR1 SGDLS, CDR2 YYNGEE. The CDR3 consists of 14 residues. CDR3 nucleotide sequence: TGTGCCAGCAGCTCGCGGACAGGCACGAATGAGCAGTTCTTC. It yields the protein CASSSRTGTNEQFF.